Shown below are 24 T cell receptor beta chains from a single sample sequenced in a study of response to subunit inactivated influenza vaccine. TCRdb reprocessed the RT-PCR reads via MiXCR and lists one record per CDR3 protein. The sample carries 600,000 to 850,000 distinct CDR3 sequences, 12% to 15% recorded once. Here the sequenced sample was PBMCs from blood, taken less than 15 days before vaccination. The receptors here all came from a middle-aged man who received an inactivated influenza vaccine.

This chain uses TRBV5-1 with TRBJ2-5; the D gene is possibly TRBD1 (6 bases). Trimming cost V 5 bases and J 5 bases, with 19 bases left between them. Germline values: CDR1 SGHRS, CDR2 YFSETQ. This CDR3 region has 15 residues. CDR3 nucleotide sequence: TGCGCCAGCAGAATTACAGGGTTGGGGGCGGAGACCCAGTACTTC. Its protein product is CASRITGLGAETQYF.

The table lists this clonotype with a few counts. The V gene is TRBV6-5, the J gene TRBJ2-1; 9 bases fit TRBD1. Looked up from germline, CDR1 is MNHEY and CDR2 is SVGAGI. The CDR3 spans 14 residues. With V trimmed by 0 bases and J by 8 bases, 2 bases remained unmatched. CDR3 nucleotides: TGTGCCAGCAGTTACTCCGGGACAGGGTATGAGCAGTTCTTC. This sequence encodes CASSYSGTGYEQFF.

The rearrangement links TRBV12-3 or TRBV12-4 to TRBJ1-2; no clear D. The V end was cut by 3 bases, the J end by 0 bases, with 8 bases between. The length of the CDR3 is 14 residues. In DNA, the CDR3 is TGTGCCAGCAGTTTCCAGCGACCTAACTATGGCTACACCTTC. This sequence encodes CASSFQRPNYGYTF.

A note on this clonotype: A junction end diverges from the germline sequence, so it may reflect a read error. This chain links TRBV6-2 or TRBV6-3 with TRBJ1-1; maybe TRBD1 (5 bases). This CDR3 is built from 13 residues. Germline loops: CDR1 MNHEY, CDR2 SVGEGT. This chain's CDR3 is CASSYGASTEASF. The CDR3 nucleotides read TGTGCCAGCAGTTACGGGGCCAGCACTGAAGCTTCCTTT.

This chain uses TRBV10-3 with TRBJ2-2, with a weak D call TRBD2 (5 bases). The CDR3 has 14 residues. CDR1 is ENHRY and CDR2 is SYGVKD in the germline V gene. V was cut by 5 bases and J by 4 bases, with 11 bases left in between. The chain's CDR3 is CAISRREGTGELFF. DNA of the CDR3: TGTGCCATCAGTAGACGTGAGGGCACCGGGGAGCTGTTTTTT.

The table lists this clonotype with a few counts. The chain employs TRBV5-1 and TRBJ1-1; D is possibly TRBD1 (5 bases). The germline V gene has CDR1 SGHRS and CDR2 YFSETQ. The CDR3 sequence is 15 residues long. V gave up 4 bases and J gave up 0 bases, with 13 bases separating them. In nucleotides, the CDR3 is TGCGCCAGCAGCCCGGCCCGGGGCCTGAACACTGAAGCTTTCTTT. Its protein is CASSPARGLNTEAFF.

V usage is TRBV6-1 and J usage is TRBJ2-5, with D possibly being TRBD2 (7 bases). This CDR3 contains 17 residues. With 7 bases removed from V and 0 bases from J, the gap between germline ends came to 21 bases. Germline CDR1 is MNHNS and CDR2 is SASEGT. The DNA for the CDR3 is TGTGCCAGCACCCTGACCGGGGGGCTATGGGACCAAGAGACCCAGTACTTC. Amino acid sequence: CASTLTGGLWDQETQYF.

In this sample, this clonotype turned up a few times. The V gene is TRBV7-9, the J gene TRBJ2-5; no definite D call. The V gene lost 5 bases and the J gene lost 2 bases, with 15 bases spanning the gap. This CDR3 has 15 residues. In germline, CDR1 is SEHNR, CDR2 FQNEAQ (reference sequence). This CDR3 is CASSHPWKLQETQYF. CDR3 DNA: TGTGCCAGCAGCCATCCGTGGAAACTTCAAGAGACCCAGTACTTC.

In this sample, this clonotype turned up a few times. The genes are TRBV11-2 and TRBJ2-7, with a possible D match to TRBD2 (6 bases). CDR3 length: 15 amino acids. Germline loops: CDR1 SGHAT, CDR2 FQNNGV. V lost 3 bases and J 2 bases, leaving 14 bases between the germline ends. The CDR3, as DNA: TGTGCCAGCAGCTTCCCGGGCGGGACCACCTACGAGCAGTACTTC. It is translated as CASSFPGGTTYEQYF.

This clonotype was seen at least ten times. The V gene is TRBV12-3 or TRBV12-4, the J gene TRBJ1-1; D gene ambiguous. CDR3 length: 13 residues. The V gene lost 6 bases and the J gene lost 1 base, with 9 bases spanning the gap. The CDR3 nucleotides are TGTGCCAGCAGCTTTGCGGGGAACACTGAAGCTTTCTTT. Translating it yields CASSFAGNTEAFF.

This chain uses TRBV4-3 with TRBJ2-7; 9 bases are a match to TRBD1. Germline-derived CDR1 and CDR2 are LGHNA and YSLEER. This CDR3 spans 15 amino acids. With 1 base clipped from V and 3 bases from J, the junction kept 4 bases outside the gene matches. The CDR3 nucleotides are TGCGCCAGCAGCCAAGTCGTGGGACAGGGCTACGAGCAGTACTTC. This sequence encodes CASSQVVGQGYEQYF.

CDR3 amino acids: CASSQQVRGRTSGANVLTF. The CDR3 DNA reads as TGCGCCAGCAGCCAACAGGTGCGGGGAAGGACTTCTGGGGCCAACGTCCTGACTTTC. This chain connects TRBV4-3 to TRBJ2-6; maybe TRBD2 (6 bases). The V and J ends lost 2 bases and 1 base respectively, with 18 bases between them. Per the germline V gene, CDR1 is LGHNA and CDR2 is YSLEER. CDR3 length equals 19 residues.

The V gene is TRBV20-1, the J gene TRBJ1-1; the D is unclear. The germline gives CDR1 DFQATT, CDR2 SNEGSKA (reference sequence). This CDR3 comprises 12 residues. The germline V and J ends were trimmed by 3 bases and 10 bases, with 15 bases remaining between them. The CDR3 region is CSARDSGDGAFF. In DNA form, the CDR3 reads TGCAGTGCTAGGGACTCCGGGGATGGAGCTTTCTTT.

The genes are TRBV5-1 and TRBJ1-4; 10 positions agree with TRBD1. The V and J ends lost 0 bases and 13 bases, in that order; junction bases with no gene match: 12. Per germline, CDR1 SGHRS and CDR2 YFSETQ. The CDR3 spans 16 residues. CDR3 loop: CASSLAPGQGTSGLFF. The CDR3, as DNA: TGCGCCAGCAGCTTGGCCCCGGGACAGGGGACCTCTGGACTGTTTTTT.

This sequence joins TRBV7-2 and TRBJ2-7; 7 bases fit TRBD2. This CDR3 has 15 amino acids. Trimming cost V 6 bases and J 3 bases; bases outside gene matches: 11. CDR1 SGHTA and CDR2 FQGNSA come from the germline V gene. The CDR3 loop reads CASRDPSGNLYEQYF. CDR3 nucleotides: TGTGCCAGCAGGGACCCAAGCGGGAACCTCTACGAGCAGTACTTC.

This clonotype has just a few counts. The CDR3 region has the DNA TGTGCCAGCAGTGGAGGGGCAGGGATAACCTACGAGCAGTACTTC. Translating it yields CASSGGAGITYEQYF. The chain recombines TRBV12-3 or TRBV12-4 with TRBJ2-7; tentative D call: TRBD2 (6 bases). Deletions cut 5 bases from V and 2 bases from J, with 16 bases between. This CDR3 spans 15 amino acids.

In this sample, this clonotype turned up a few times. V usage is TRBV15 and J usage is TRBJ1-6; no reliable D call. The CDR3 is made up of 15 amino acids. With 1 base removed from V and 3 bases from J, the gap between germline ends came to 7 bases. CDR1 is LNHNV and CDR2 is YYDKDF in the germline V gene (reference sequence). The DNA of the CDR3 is TGTGCCACCAGCAGAGGGGGAAACTATAATTCACCCCTCCACTTT. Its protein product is CATSRGGNYNSPLHF.

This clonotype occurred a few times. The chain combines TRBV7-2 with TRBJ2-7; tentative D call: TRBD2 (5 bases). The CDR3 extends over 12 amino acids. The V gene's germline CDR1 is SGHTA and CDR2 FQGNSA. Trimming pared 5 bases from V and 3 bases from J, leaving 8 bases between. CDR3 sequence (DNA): TGTGCCAGCAGCGCCGGGGTCTACGAGCAGTACTTC. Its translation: CASSAGVYEQYF.

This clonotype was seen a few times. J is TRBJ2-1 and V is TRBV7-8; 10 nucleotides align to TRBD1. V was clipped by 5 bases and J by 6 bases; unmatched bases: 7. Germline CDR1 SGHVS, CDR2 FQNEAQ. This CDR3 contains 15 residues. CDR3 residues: CASSPLDRGTNEQFF. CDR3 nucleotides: TGTGCCAGCAGCCCTCTGGACAGGGGGACCAATGAGCAGTTCTTC.

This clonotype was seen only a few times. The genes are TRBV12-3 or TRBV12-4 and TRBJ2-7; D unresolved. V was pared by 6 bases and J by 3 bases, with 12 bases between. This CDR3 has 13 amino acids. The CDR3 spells CASSPTVFYEQYF. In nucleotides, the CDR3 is TGTGCCAGCAGCCCGACGGTTTTCTACGAGCAGTACTTC.

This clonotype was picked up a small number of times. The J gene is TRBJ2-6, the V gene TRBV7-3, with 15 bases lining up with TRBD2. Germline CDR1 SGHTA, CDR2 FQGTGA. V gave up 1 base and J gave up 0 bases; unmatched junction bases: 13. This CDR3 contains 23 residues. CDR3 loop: CASSLRGLAGGPPMRSGANVLTF. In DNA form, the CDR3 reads TGTGCCAGCAGCTTAAGAGGACTAGCGGGAGGGCCTCCGATGCGCTCTGGGGCCAACGTCCTGACTTTC.

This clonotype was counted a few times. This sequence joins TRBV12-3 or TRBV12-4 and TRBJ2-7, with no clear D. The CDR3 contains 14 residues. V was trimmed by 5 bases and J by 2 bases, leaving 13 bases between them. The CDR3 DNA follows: TGTGCCAGCAGTCCCAGCGCCTCCACCTACGAGCAGTACTTC. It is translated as CASSPSASTYEQYF.

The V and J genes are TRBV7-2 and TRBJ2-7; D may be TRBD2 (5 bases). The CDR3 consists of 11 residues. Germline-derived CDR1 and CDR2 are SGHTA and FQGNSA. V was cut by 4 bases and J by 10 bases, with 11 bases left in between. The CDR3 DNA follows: TGTGCCAGCAGCTCCCTCGGACTCCAGTACTTC. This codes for CASSSLGLQYF.

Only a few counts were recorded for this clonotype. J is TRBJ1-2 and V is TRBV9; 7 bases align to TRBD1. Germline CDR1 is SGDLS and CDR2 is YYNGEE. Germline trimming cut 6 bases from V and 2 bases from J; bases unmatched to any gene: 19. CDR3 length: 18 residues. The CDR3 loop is CASTSGVMGGGGNYGYTF. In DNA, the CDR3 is TGTGCCAGCACCTCTGGTGTCATGGGTGGAGGGGGCAACTATGGCTACACCTTC.